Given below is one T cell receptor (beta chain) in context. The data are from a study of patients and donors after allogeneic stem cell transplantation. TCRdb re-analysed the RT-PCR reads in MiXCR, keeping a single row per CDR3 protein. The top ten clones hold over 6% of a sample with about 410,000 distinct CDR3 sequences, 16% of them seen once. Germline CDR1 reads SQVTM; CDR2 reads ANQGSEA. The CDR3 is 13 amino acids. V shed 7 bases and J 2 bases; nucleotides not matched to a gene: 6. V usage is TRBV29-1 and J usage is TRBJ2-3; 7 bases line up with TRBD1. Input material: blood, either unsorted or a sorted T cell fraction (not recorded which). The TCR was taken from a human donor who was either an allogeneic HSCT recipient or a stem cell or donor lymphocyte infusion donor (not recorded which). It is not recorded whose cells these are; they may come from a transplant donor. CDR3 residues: CSGRDSDTDTQYF. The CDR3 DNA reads TGCAGCGGCCGGGACAGTGACACAGATACGCAGTATTTT.